Below, one T cell receptor beta chain is given with its context. The junction does not match germline at one end; this may be a read error. Researchers took RNA transcripts and amplified TCR beta CDR3 regions from them. HTBI-primed RT-PCR formed the first round, and a multiplex PCR formed the second. MiXCR was run by TCRdb on the multiplex PCR reads, yielding one entry per CDR3 protein. The sample gives hundreds of thousands of distinct CDR3 sequences, around 50% of which show up once; roughly half is in the top ten. With a duration under 3 months, ophthalmopathy in the donors showed moderate-to-severe activity, CAS ≥3 and NOSPECS ≥4. If patients had other autoimmune diseases, uncontrolled infections, pregnancy or lactation, they were excluded. Diagnosis was based on clinical symptoms, serum thyroxine, TRAb, thyroid ultrasound and orbital computed tomography. From fresh peripheral blood, 8.5 to 10 ml in volume, the PBMCs were obtained.

This sample stems from a study of Graves' ophthalmopathy and Graves' hyperthyroidism. The receptor's source is an adult man with Graves' ophthalmopathy. Sequenced material: peripheral blood.

The CDR3 bases are TGTGCCAGCTCAATCGGACAGGAGAACACTGAAGCTTTCTTT. Its protein product is CASSIGQENTEAFF. This chain connects TRBV10-2 to TRBJ1-1; 7 positions match TRBD1. The germline V gene encodes CDR1 WSHSY and CDR2 SAAADI. This CDR3 is built from 14 residues.